What follows are 10 T cell receptor beta chains derived from one specimen sequenced in a study of T-cell reconstitution after alpha-beta-depleted transplantation in children. For TCRbeta, the library was prepared with unique molecular identifiers. Via MiXCR, TCRdb re-called the PCR reads, giving one row per CDR3 protein. The table has under 400,000 distinct CDR3 sequences, approximately 23% seen once. The sequencing used PBMCs, mostly from graft donor cells, collected 180 days after TCRalphabeta/CD19-depleted stem cell transplant. All receptors derive from a male patient under 18 who had a stem cell transplant for acute lymphoblastic leukemia, so the T cells may come from the graft donor.

This clonotype has just a few counts. The CDR3 DNA is TGCAGCGTTGAAGGCTGGACAGGGGTCGGAGAGACCCAGTACTTC. It codes for CSVEGWTGVGETQYF. The chain couples TRBV29-1 to TRBJ2-5, with 9 bases lining up with TRBD1. The CDR3 length is 15 residues. Per the germline V gene, CDR1 is SQVTM and CDR2 is ANQGSEA. V was pared by 1 base and J by 4 bases, with 7 bases of the junction left unmatched.

This sequence joins TRBV7-2 and TRBJ2-1; no definite D call. Germline assignment: CDR1 SGHTA and CDR2 FQGNSA. This CDR3 has 16 residues. V was pared by 1 base and J by 2 bases, with 12 bases between. The CDR3 sequence is CASSLGARGAYNEQFF. DNA for the CDR3: TGTGCCAGCAGCTTAGGGGCTAGAGGCGCCTACAATGAGCAGTTCTTC.

The chain uses TRBV7-8 and TRBJ2-7, with 9 bases lining up with TRBD1. V shed 1 base, J shed 6 bases, and the junction held 7 bases outside the gene matches. The germline gives CDR1 SGHVS, CDR2 FQNEAQ. The length of the CDR3 is 15 residues. The CDR3 region is CASSLVGTGRIEQYF. The CDR3, as DNA: TGTGCCAGCAGCTTAGTAGGGACAGGGAGGATCGAGCAGTACTTC.

This clonotype was counted a few times. This chain links TRBV7-8 with TRBJ1-5; tentative D call: TRBD1 (5 bases). CDR1 is SGHVS and CDR2 is FQNEAQ in the germline V gene. The V and J ends lost 3 bases and 8 bases respectively, with 23 bases between them. This CDR3 is built from 17 residues. CDR3 amino acids: CASSFIRENPRVKPQHF. The CDR3 nucleotides are TGTGCCAGCAGCTTCATCAGGGAGAATCCTCGAGTGAAGCCCCAGCATTTT.

For the CDR3, the DNA is TGCAGTGCTAGAGATTTGGGGACGGGGCTCCAGGGGCCCCAGCATTTT. Amino acid sequence: CSARDLGTGLQGPQHF. The V call is TRBV20-1, the J call TRBJ1-5; D may be TRBD1 (5 bases). The CDR3 is 16 residues long. The germline V and J ends were trimmed by 0 bases and 9 bases, with 21 bases remaining between them. Germline V lookup: CDR1 DFQATT, CDR2 SNEGSKA (reference sequence).

The J gene is TRBJ2-7, the V gene TRBV29-1; 10 bases match TRBD1. This CDR3 comprises 12 residues. Germline values: CDR1 SQVTM, CDR2 ANQGSEA. Unmatched junction bases numbered 4, after V lost 6 bases and J lost 5 bases. The CDR3 spells CSVGQGIHEQYF. In nucleotides, the CDR3 is TGCAGCGTGGGACAGGGGATCCACGAGCAGTACTTC.

This clonotype was counted only a few times. The chain is built from TRBV29-1 and TRBJ2-5; no definite D call. Germline V gene data show CDR1 as SQVTM and CDR2 as ANQGSEA. The CDR3 is 11 residues long. The V and J ends lost 3 bases and 5 bases respectively, with 7 bases between them. The CDR3 reads CSVDPDETQYF. As DNA, the CDR3 is TGCAGCGTTGATCCCGATGAGACCCAGTACTTC.

This clonotype was seen many times. The CDR3: CSVEGGLNTEAFF. The CDR3 DNA follows: TGCAGCGTTGAGGGGGGGTTGAACACTGAAGCTTTCTTT. The chain joins TRBV29-1 to TRBJ1-1; a possible D gene is TRBD1 (5 bases). CDR3 length: 13 amino acids. V lost 3 bases and J 0 bases, leaving 8 bases between the germline ends. CDR1 is SQVTM, CDR2 ANQGSEA, per germline.

A few counts support this clonotype. This rearrangement joins TRBV18 to TRBJ2-1; D is ambiguous. The CDR3 consists of 14 residues. V was cut by 2 bases and J by 2 bases, with 7 bases left in between. Germline V gene data show CDR1 as KGHSH and CDR2 as LQKENI. The CDR3 region has the DNA TGTGCCAGCTCACCATACGGCCCCTACAATGAGCAGTTCTTC. Amino acid sequence: CASSPYGPYNEQFF.

V usage is TRBV20-1 and J usage is TRBJ1-5; 11 bases align to TRBD1. CDR1 and CDR2 (germline): DFQATT, SNEGSKA (reference sequence). V lost 1 base, J lost 1 base, and 3 bases stayed unmatched. The length of the CDR3 is 16 residues. The DNA of the CDR3 is TGCAGTGCTAGAGCGGACAGGGGGCCGAGCAATCAGCCCCAGCATTTT. It specifies CSARADRGPSNQPQHF.